The present TCR beta chain was sequenced within a study of blood T cell repertoires in COVID-19. About the study: T cells, B-cell-depleted T cells, or PBMCs supplied cDNA or gDNA.

The V segment lost 4 bases and the J segment 4 bases; nucleotides outside the gene matches: 6. The CDR3 extends over 15 amino acids. Germline CDR1 and CDR2: MGHDK and SYGVNS. Clones were sequenced by immunoSEQ multiplex PCR, and TCRdb holds only the in-frame ones, with some missing. This sample has about 150,000 clones; approximately 80% occur once, and the top ten carry approximately 8.7%. The J gene is TRBJ2-1, the V gene TRBV25-1; 8 bases line up with TRBD1. This TCR came from a woman aged 55-69 years with active or convalescent COVID-19. The sequenced sample consisted of peripheral blood. CDR3 in amino acids: CASSGTGSGYNEQFF. The CDR3 nucleotides are TGTGCCAGCAGTGGGACAGGGTCGGGGTACAATGAGCAGTTCTTC.